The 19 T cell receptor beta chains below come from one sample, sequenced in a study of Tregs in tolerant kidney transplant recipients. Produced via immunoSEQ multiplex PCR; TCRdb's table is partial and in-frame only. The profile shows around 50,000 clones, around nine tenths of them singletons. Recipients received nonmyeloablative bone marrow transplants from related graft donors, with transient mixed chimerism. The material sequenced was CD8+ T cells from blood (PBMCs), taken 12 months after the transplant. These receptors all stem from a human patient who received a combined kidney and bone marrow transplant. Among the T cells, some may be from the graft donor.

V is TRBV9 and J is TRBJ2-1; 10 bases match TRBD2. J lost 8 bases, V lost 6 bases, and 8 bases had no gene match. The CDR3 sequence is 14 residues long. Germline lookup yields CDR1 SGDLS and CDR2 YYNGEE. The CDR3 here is CASTPLAGEDEQFF. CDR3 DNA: TGTGCCAGCACCCCTCTAGCGGGAGAGGATGAGCAGTTCTTC.

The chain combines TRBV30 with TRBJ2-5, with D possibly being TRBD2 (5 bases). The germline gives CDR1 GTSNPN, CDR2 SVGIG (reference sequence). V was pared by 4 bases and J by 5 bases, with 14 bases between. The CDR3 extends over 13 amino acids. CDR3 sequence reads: CAWTSWTGETQYF. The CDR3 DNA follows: TGTGCCTGGACTTCCTGGACTGGGGAGACCCAGTACTTC. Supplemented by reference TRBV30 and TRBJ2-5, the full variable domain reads SQTIHQWPATLVQPVGSPLSLECTVEGTSNPNLYWYRQAAGRGLQLLFYSVGIGQISSEVPQNLSASRPQDRQFILSSKKLLLSDSGFYLCAWTSWTGETQYFGPGTRLLVL.

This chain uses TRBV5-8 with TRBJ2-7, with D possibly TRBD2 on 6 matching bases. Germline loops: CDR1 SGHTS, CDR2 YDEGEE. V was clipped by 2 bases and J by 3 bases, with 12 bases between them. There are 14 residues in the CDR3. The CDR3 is CASSLRLAFYEQYF. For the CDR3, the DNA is TGTGCCAGCAGCTTAAGGCTAGCGTTCTACGAGCAGTACTTC.

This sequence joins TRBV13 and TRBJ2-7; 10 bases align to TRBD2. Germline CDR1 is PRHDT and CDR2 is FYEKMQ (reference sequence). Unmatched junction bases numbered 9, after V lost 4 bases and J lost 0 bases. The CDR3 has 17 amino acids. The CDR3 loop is CASSSRLAGKSSYEQYF. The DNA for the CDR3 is TGTGCCAGCAGCTCTCGACTAGCGGGCAAGAGCTCCTACGAGCAGTACTTC. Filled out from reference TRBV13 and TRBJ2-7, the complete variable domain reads AAGVIQSPRHLIKEKRETATLKCYPIPRHDTVYWYQQGPGQDPQFLISFYEKMQSDKGSIPDRFSAQQFSDYHSELNMSSLELGDSALYFCASSSRLAGKSSYEQYFGPGTRLTVT.

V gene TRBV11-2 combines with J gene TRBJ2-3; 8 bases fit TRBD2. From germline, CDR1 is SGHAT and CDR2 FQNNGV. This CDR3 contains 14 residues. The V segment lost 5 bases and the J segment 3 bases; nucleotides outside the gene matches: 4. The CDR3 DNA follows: TGTGCCAGCAGCACAGGACTAGCAACAGATACGCAGTATTTT. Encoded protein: CASSTGLATDTQYF. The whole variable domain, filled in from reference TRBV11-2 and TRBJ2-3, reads EAGVAQSPRYKIIEKRQSVAFWCNPISGHATLYWYQQILGQGPKLLIQFQNNGVVDDSQLPKDRFSAERLKGVDSTLKIQPAKLEDSAVYLCASSTGLATDTQYFGPGTRLTVL.

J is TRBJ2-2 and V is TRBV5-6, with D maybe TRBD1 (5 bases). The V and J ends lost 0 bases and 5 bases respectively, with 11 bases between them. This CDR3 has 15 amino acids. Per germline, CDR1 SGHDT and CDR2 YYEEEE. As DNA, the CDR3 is TGTGCCAGCAGCTTGGGCAGGGTAGCAACCGGGGAGCTGTTTTTT. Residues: CASSLGRVATGELFF.

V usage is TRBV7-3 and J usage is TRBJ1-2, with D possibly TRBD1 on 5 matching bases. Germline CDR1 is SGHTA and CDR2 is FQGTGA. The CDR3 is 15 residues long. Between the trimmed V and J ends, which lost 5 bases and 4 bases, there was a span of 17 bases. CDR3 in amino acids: CASSPKAGHPYGYTF. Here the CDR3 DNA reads TGTGCCAGCAGCCCCAAGGCTGGACATCCCTATGGCTACACCTTC.

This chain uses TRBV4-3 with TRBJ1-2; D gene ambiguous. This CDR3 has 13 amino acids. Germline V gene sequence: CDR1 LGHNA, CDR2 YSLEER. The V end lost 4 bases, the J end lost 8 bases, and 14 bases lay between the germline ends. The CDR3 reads CASSLREFGGYTF. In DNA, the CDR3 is TGCGCCAGCAGCCTTCGGGAATTCGGGGGCTACACCTTC.

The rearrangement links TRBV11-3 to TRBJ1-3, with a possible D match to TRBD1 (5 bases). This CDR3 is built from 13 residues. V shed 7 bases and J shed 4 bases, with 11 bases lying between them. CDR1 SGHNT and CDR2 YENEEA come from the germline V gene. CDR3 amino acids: CASKGMSGNTIYF. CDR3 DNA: TGTGCCAGCAAGGGGATGTCAGGAAACACCATATATTTT.

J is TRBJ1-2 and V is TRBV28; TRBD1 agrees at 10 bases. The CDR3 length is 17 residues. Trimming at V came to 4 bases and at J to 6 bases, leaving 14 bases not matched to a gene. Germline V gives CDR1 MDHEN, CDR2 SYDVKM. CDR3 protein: CASSSILRTGTGDGYTF. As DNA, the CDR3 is TGTGCCAGCAGTTCAATATTGCGAACCGGGACAGGGGATGGCTACACCTTC.

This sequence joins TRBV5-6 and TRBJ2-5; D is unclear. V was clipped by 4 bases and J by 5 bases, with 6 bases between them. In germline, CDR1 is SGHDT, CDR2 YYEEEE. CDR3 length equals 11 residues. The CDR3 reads CASSDGETQYF. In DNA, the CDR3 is TGTGCCAGCAGCGACGGGGAGACCCAGTACTTC.

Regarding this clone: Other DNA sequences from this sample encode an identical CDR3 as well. CDR3 region: CASSPGQGYEQYF. The CDR3 DNA is TGTGCCAGCAGTCCTGGACAGGGTTACGAGCAGTACTTC. V usage is TRBV27 and J usage is TRBJ2-7; 8 positions agree with TRBD1. The germline gives CDR1 MNHEY, CDR2 SMNVEV (reference sequence). V trimming: 5 bases; J trimming: 4 bases; junction bases outside the gene matches: 4. The CDR3 is 13 residues long.

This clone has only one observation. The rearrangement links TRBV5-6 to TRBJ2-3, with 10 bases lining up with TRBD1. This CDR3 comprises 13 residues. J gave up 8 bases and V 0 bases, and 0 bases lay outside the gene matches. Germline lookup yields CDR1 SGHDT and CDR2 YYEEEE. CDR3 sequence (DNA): TGTGCCAGCAGCTTGGGGACAGGGGGTACGCAGTATTTT. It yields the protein CASSLGTGGTQYF.

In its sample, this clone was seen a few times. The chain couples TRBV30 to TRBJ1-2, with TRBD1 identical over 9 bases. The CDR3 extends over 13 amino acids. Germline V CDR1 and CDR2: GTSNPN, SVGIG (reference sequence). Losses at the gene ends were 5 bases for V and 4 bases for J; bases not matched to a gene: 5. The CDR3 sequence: CAWEGQGGYGYTF. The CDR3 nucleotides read TGTGCCTGGGAGGGACAGGGAGGCTATGGCTACACCTTC.

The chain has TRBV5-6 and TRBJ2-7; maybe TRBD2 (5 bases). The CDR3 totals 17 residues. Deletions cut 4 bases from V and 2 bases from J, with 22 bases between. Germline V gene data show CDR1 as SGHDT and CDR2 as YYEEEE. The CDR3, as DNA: TGTGCCAGCAGCATATCACCATCGACTGACTATGCCTACGAGCAGTACTTC. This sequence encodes CASSISPSTDYAYEQYF.

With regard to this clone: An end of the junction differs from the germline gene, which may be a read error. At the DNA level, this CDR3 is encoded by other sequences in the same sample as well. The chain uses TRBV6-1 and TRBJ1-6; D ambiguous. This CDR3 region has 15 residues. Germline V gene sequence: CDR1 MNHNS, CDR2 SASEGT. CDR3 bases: TGTGCCAGCAGTGAAGTAGCCTCCTATAATTCCCCCCTCCACTTT. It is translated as CASSEVASYNSPLHF.

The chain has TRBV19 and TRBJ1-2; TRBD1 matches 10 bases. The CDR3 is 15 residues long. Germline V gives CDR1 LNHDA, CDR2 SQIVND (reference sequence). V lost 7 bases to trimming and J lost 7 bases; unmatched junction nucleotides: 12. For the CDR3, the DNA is TGTGCCAGTACCCAGATGACGACAGGGGGCCTTGGCTACACCTTC. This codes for CASTQMTTGGLGYTF.

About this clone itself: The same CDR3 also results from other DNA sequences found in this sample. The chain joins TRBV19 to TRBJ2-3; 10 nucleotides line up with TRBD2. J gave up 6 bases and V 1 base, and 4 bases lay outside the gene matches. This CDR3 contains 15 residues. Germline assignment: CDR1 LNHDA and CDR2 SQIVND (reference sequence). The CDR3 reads CASSIVAGGTDTQYF. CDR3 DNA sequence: TGTGCCAGTAGTATAGTAGCGGGAGGAACGGATACGCAGTATTTT.

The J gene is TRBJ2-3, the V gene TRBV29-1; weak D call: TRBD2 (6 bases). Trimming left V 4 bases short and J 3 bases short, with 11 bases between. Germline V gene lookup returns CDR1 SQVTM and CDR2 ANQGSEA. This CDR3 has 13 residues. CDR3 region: CSVAGTETDTQYF. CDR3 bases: TGCAGCGTTGCGGGGACTGAGACAGATACGCAGTATTTT.